The rows below give T cell receptor beta chains drawn from one sample of a study of shared clonotypes between healthy human individuals. Assay: immunoSEQ multiplex PCR; the TCRdb copy retains only in-frame clones and omits some. The sample carries some 1 million clones, under 80% recorded once. The sequenced material came from memory CD4+ T cells sorted from blood. The source of these receptors is a man between 18 and 29 years old in good health. The CDR3 runs from the conserved cysteine through the conserved F or W. A D gene is named only where the DNA matches it firmly. Expanded clones are given a class, and other clones once, few, many or no size at all.

clone_size: NA; j_call: TRBJ2-2; v_call: TRBV30; d_call: NA; cdr3_aa: CAWGADDSGELFF; cdr3_nt: TGTGCCTGGGGGGCGGACGATTCCGGGGAGCTGTTTTTT
clone_size: NA; j_call: TRBJ1-6; v_call: TRBV27; d_call: NA; cdr3_aa: CASSLIWNNSPLHF; cdr3_nt: TGTGCCAGCAGTTTAATCTGGAATAATTCACCCCTCCACTTT
clone_size: NA; j_call: TRBJ2-2; v_call: TRBV7-2; d_call: TRBD2; cdr3_aa: CASSFGGLASTGELFF; cdr3_nt: TGTGCCAGCAGTTTTGGGGGACTAGCATCCACCGGGGAGCTGTTTTTT
clone_size: NA; j_call: TRBJ2-1; v_call: TRBV18; d_call: NA; cdr3_aa: CASSPSLDNEQFF; cdr3_nt: TGTGCCAGCTCACCATCTCTAGACAATGAGCAGTTCTTC
clone_size: NA; j_call: TRBJ2-2; v_call: TRBV9; d_call: NA; cdr3_aa: CASSVVGQIGTGELFF; cdr3_nt: TGTGCCAGCAGCGTCGTCGGACAGATCGGCACCGGGGAGCTGTTTTTT
clone_size: NA; j_call: TRBJ2-7; v_call: TRBV20-1; d_call: NA; cdr3_aa: CSAPDSYEQYF; cdr3_nt: TGCAGTGCGCCCGACAGCTACGAGCAGTACTTC
clone_size: many; j_call: TRBJ2-3; v_call: TRBV7-8; d_call: NA; cdr3_aa: CASSISASTDTQYF; cdr3_nt: TGTGCCAGCAGTATTAGCGCTAGCACAGATACGCAGTATTTT
clone_size: NA; j_call: TRBJ2-3; v_call: TRBV14; d_call: TRBD2; cdr3_aa: CASSPWAGGGRDTQYF; cdr3_nt: TGTGCCAGCAGTCCCTGGGCGGGAGGTGGGAGAGATACGCAGTATTTT
clone_size: NA; j_call: TRBJ2-3; v_call: TRBV29-1; d_call: TRBD2; cdr3_aa: CSVGAGGLDTQYF; cdr3_nt: TGCAGCGTTGGGGCGGGGGGATTGGATACGCAGTATTTT
clone_size: many; j_call: TRBJ1-1; v_call: TRBV11-1; d_call: NA; cdr3_aa: CASSYGSFNTEAFF; cdr3_nt: TGTGCCAGCAGCTACGGGTCTTTTAACACTGAAGCTTTCTTT
clone_size: NA; j_call: TRBJ1-5; v_call: TRBV28; d_call: NA; cdr3_aa: CASTKEGSSNQPQHF; cdr3_nt: TGTGCCAGCACTAAAGAAGGATCCAGCAATCAGCCCCAGCATTTT
clone_size: NA; j_call: TRBJ2-1; v_call: TRBV10-3; d_call: NA; cdr3_aa: CAISEDRNNEQFF; cdr3_nt: TGTGCCATCAGTGAGGACAGAAACAATGAGCAGTTCTTC
clone_size: NA; j_call: TRBJ2-2; v_call: TRBV6-4; d_call: NA; cdr3_aa: CASSERGAGELFF; cdr3_nt: TGTGCCAGCAGTGAAAGGGGGGCCGGGGAGCTGTTTTTT
clone_size: NA; j_call: TRBJ2-7; v_call: TRBV5-5; d_call: TRBD1; cdr3_aa: CASSSGTGASYEQYF; cdr3_nt: TGTGCCAGCAGCTCTGGGACAGGCGCCTCCTACGAGCAGTACTTC
clone_size: NA; j_call: TRBJ2-3; v_call: TRBV27; d_call: NA; cdr3_aa: CASSQTYTTDTQYF; cdr3_nt: TGTGCCAGCAGTCAGACCTATACCACAGATACGCAGTATTTT
clone_size: NA; j_call: TRBJ2-3; v_call: TRBV4-3; d_call: TRBD2; cdr3_aa: CASSPGTSDSTDTQYF; cdr3_nt: TGCGCCAGCAGCCCAGGGACTAGCGACTCCACAGATACGCAGTATTTT
clone_size: NA; j_call: TRBJ2-7; v_call: TRBV29-1; d_call: NA; cdr3_aa: CSVEDRFGGRGAYEQYF; cdr3_nt: TGCAGCGTTGAAGATCGATTTGGGGGCAGGGGCGCCTACGAGCAGTACTTC
clone_size: NA; j_call: TRBJ2-2; v_call: TRBV7-2; d_call: TRBD1; cdr3_aa: CASSAWDSSTGELFF; cdr3_nt: TGTGCCAGCAGCGCCTGGGACAGCAGCACCGGGGAGCTGTTTTTT
clone_size: NA; j_call: TRBJ2-7; v_call: TRBV9; d_call: TRBD2; cdr3_aa: CASSLGLAGHYEQYF; cdr3_nt: TGTGCCAGCAGCCTGGGACTAGCGGGACACTACGAGCAGTACTTC
clone_size: NA; j_call: TRBJ2-1; v_call: TRBV6-1; d_call: NA; cdr3_aa: CASRTTGGDYNEQFF; cdr3_nt: TGTGCCAGCAGGACTACAGGGGGGGATTACAATGAGCAGTTCTTC
clone_size: NA; j_call: TRBJ2-7; v_call: TRBV6-1; d_call: TRBD1; cdr3_aa: CASRIPGQGDEQYF; cdr3_nt: TGTGCCAGCAGGATACCGGGACAGGGGGACGAGCAGTACTTC
clone_size: NA; j_call: TRBJ2-5; v_call: TRBV2; d_call: TRBD1; cdr3_aa: CAIRDRDNGETQYF; cdr3_nt: TGTGCCATCAGGGACAGGGACAACGGGGAGACCCAGTACTTC
clone_size: NA; j_call: TRBJ2-7; v_call: TRBV7-3; d_call: TRBD1; cdr3_aa: CASSPSDRGGEQYF; cdr3_nt: TGTGCCAGCAGCCCTTCGGACAGGGGGGGCGAGCAGTACTTC
clone_size: NA; j_call: TRBJ2-1; v_call: TRBV6-5; d_call: NA; cdr3_aa: CASSTNTDSYNEQFF; cdr3_nt: TGTGCCAGCTCAACAAACACAGATAGTTACAATGAGCAGTTCTTC
clone_size: NA; j_call: TRBJ1-6; v_call: TRBV4-3; d_call: TRBD1; cdr3_aa: CASSQGGGSYYNSPLHF; cdr3_nt: TGCGCCAGCAGCCAGGGAGGGGGCAGTTACTATAATTCACCCCTCCACTTT
clone_size: NA; j_call: TRBJ2-1; v_call: TRBV29-1; d_call: NA; cdr3_aa: CSADRSSYNEQFF; cdr3_nt: TGCAGCGCCGACAGGAGCTCCTACAATGAGCAGTTCTTC
clone_size: NA; j_call: TRBJ2-7; v_call: TRBV30; d_call: NA; cdr3_aa: CAWSARTSYEQYF; cdr3_nt: TGTGCCTGGAGTGCCCGTACTAGTTACGAGCAGTACTTC
clone_size: NA; j_call: TRBJ2-1; v_call: TRBV10-2; d_call: NA; cdr3_aa: CASSPNQYNEQFF; cdr3_nt: TGCGCCAGCAGTCCGAACCAATACAATGAGCAGTTCTTC
clone_size: few; j_call: TRBJ2-3; v_call: TRBV5-6; d_call: TRBD2; cdr3_aa: CASSYRLAGSLTDTQYF; cdr3_nt: TGTGCCAGCAGCTACAGACTAGCGGGGTCCCTCACAGATACGCAGTATTTT
clone_size: NA; j_call: TRBJ1-1; v_call: TRBV18; d_call: TRBD1; cdr3_aa: CASSPREGAQTEAFF; cdr3_nt: TGTGCCAGCTCACCACGGGAGGGGGCGCAAACTGAAGCTTTCTTT
clone_size: NA; j_call: TRBJ2-2; v_call: TRBV4-3; d_call: TRBD1; cdr3_aa: CASSQDSGTAGELFF; cdr3_nt: TGCGCCAGCAGCCAAGATTCCGGGACAGCCGGGGAGCTGTTTTTT
clone_size: NA; j_call: TRBJ2-1; v_call: TRBV25-1; d_call: TRBD2; cdr3_aa: CASAKRDNRNEQFF; cdr3_nt: TGTGCCAGTGCCAAGCGGGATAACAGAAATGAGCAGTTCTTC
clone_size: NA; j_call: TRBJ2-3; v_call: TRBV2; d_call: NA; cdr3_aa: CASSEGGVNTDTQYF; cdr3_nt: TGTGCCAGCAGTGAAGGAGGGGTGAACACAGATACGCAGTATTTT
clone_size: NA; j_call: TRBJ2-2; v_call: TRBV30; d_call: NA; cdr3_aa: CAWSAVGGELFF; cdr3_nt: TGTGCCTGGAGTGCCGTGGGAGGGGAGCTGTTTTTT
clone_size: NA; j_call: TRBJ2-1; v_call: TRBV28; d_call: NA; cdr3_aa: CASSLLGVNEQFF; cdr3_nt: TGTGCCAGCAGTTTACTGGGGGTGAATGAGCAGTTCTTC
clone_size: NA; j_call: TRBJ1-5; v_call: TRBV6-1; d_call: NA; cdr3_aa: CASSETPVQPQHF; cdr3_nt: TGTGCCAGCAGTGAAACCCCAGTTCAGCCCCAGCATTTT
clone_size: NA; j_call: TRBJ1-6; v_call: TRBV19; d_call: TRBD1; cdr3_aa: CASSMTGWNSPLHF; cdr3_nt: TGTGCCAGTAGTATGACAGGGTGGAATTCACCCCTCCACTTT
clone_size: NA; j_call: TRBJ2-1; v_call: TRBV30; d_call: NA; cdr3_aa: CAGAHRDEQFF; cdr3_nt: TGTGCCGGGGCCCATCGGGATGAGCAGTTCTTC
clone_size: NA; j_call: TRBJ2-7; v_call: TRBV7-9; d_call: TRBD1; cdr3_aa: CASSPDRAGYEQYF; cdr3_nt: TGTGCCAGCAGCCCCGACAGGGCCGGATACGAGCAGTACTTC
clone_size: NA; j_call: TRBJ2-7; v_call: TRBV29-1; d_call: TRBD1; cdr3_aa: CSVSWGQGANEQYF; cdr3_nt: TGCAGCGTTAGTTGGGGACAGGGGGCCAACGAGCAGTACTTC
clone_size: NA; j_call: TRBJ2-5; v_call: TRBV27; d_call: NA; cdr3_aa: CASSSLMRGHQETQYF; cdr3_nt: TGTGCCAGCAGTTCCCTTATGCGGGGGCACCAAGAGACCCAGTACTTC
clone_size: NA; j_call: TRBJ2-3; v_call: TRBV11-2; d_call: NA; cdr3_aa: CASSLVGGASTDTQYF; cdr3_nt: TGTGCCAGCAGCTTAGTAGGCGGAGCAAGCACAGATACGCAGTATTTT
clone_size: NA; j_call: TRBJ2-5; v_call: TRBV6-1; d_call: TRBD1; cdr3_aa: CASGGWTGSRETQYF; cdr3_nt: TGTGCCAGCGGAGGATGGACAGGGTCCCGGGAGACCCAGTACTTC
clone_size: once; j_call: TRBJ1-1; v_call: TRBV10-1; d_call: NA; cdr3_aa: CASRREMNTEAFF; cdr3_nt: TGCGCCAGTCGTCGTGAGATGAACACTGAAGCTTTCTTT
clone_size: few; j_call: TRBJ1-1; v_call: TRBV30; d_call: NA; cdr3_aa: CAWGTRGLNTEAFF; cdr3_nt: TGTGCCTGGGGCACCCGGGGGCTCAACACTGAAGCTTTCTTT
clone_size: NA; j_call: TRBJ2-5; v_call: TRBV5-1; d_call: NA; cdr3_aa: CASSLGTDYQETQYF; cdr3_nt: TGCGCCAGCAGCTTGGGTACAGACTACCAAGAGACCCAGTACTTC
clone_size: NA; j_call: TRBJ1-1; v_call: TRBV10-3; d_call: NA; cdr3_aa: CAISPNTGLVTEAFF; cdr3_nt: TGTGCCATCAGCCCCAACACAGGGTTGGTCACTGAAGCTTTCTTT
clone_size: NA; j_call: TRBJ1-1; v_call: TRBV2; d_call: TRBD1; cdr3_aa: CASRYRGNTEAFF; cdr3_nt: TGTGCCAGCAGGTACAGGGGGAACACTGAAGCTTTCTTT
clone_size: NA; j_call: TRBJ2-3; v_call: TRBV6-1; d_call: NA; cdr3_aa: CASSELSFGDTQYF; cdr3_nt: TGTGCCAGCAGTGAACTATCTTTTGGAGATACGCAGTATTTT
clone_size: NA; j_call: TRBJ2-3; v_call: TRBV2; d_call: TRBD2; cdr3_aa: CASGWTSADTQYF; cdr3_nt: TGTGCCAGCGGCTGGACTAGCGCTGATACGCAGTATTTT
clone_size: NA; j_call: TRBJ2-5; v_call: TRBV18; d_call: NA; cdr3_aa: CASSPSSEETQYF; cdr3_nt: TGTGCCAGCTCACCGTCCTCCGAAGAGACCCAGTACTTC
clone_size: few; j_call: TRBJ2-2; v_call: TRBV4-1; d_call: NA; cdr3_aa: CASSQVMTGELFF; cdr3_nt: TGCGCCAGCAGCCAAGTGATGACCGGGGAGCTGTTTTTT
clone_size: NA; j_call: TRBJ2-1; v_call: TRBV29-1; d_call: NA; cdr3_aa: CSVRSYSGYNEQFF; cdr3_nt: TGCAGCGTCCGCTCCTATAGCGGATACAATGAGCAGTTCTTC
clone_size: NA; j_call: TRBJ2-5; v_call: TRBV9; d_call: TRBD2; cdr3_aa: CASSVAPRLAGYQETQYF; cdr3_nt: TGTGCCAGCAGCGTAGCTCCCCGACTAGCGGGTTATCAAGAGACCCAGTACTTC
clone_size: NA; j_call: TRBJ2-1; v_call: TRBV27; d_call: TRBD2; cdr3_aa: CASSSGLAGGLRNEQFF; cdr3_nt: TGTGCCAGCAGTTCAGGACTAGCGGGAGGGCTCCGGAATGAGCAGTTCTTC
clone_size: few; j_call: TRBJ1-1; v_call: TRBV2; d_call: TRBD1; cdr3_aa: CASNLGQLNTEAFF; cdr3_nt: TGTGCCAGCAATCTGGGACAGCTGAACACTGAAGCTTTCTTT
clone_size: NA; j_call: TRBJ1-5; v_call: TRBV7-6; d_call: NA; cdr3_aa: CASSLEINQPQHF; cdr3_nt: TGTGCCAGCAGCTTAGAGATAAATCAGCCCCAGCATTTT